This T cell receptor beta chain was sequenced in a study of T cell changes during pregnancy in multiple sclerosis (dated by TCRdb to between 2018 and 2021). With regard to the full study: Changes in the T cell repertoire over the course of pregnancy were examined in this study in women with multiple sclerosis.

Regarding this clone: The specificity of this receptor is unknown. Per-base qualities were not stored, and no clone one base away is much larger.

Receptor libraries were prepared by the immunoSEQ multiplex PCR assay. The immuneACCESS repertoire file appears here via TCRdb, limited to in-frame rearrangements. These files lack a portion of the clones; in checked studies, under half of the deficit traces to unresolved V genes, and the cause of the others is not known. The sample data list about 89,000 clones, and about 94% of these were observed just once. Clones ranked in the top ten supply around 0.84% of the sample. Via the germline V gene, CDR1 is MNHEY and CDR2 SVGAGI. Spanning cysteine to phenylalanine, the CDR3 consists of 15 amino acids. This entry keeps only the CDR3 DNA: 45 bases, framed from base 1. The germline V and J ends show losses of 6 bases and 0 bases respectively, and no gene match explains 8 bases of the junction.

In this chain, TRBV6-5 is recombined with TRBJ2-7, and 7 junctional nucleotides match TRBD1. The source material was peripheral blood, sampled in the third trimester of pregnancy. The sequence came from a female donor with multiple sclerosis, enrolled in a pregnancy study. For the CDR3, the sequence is CASRTGTESSYEQYF. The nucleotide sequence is TGTGCCAGCAGAACCGGGACAGAGAGCTCCTACGAGCAGTACTTC.